These 28 T cell receptor beta chains share one sample of origin, sequenced in a study of lung T cells in sarcoidosis with Löfgren's syndrome (dated by TCRdb to between 2016 and 2019). Sequencing relied on an Illumina MiSeq. In-frame beta chains were kept once TCRdb had trimmed the public reads at Q25 with fastp and called clones with MiXCR. Each CDR3 protein appears once, grouped with its most common genes and DNA. The sample contains about 2,500 distinct CDR3 sequences, around 30% of them found a single time. The ten largest account for roughly 8.7% of the sample. The sample consisted of CD4+ T cells from PBMCs. These receptors originate from a human donor with sarcoidosis (Löfgren's syndrome or another form), or a control subject (not recorded which).

By proportion, this clonotype is large. V is TRBV20-1 and J is TRBJ1-1; D is unclear. V lost 2 bases and J lost 3, with 4 bases in between. The CDR3 loop spans 11 amino acids. Germline V CDR1 and CDR2: DFQATT, SNEGSKA (reference sequence). The CDR3 region has the DNA TGCAGTGCTAGACAGGACACTGAAGCTTTCTTT. This encodes CSARQDTEAFF.

By share, this clonotype ranks as medium-sized. The chain combines TRBV15 with TRBJ1-6, with D tentatively TRBD1 (6 bases). The CDR3 contains 17 residues. Trimming removed 5 bases at V and 0 bases at J, with 14 bases between. Germline CDR1 and CDR2: LNHNV and YYDKDF (reference sequence). In DNA, the CDR3 is TGTGCCACCAGCTACGGACAGTTAAGCTCCTATAATTCACCCCTCCACTTT. It translates to CATSYGQLSSYNSPLHF.

As for this clonotype: At one end the junction does not follow the germline gene, possibly because of a read error. V gene TRBV27 combines with J gene TRBJ2-1; no clear D gene. The CDR3 consists of 16 residues. Germline V lookup: CDR1 MNHEY, CDR2 SMNVEV (reference sequence). Here the CDR3 reads CAGSLQVLPSYNEQFF. In DNA form, the CDR3 reads TGCGCCGGCAGTTTGCAGGTACTACCGTCCTACAATGAGCAGTTCTTC.

This clonotype counts as large. V is TRBV6-1 and J is TRBJ1-1; D is undetermined. This CDR3 comprises 14 residues. Germline-derived CDR1 and CDR2 are MNHNS and SASEGT. Trimming cost V 6 bases and J 3 bases, with 14 bases left between them. The CDR3 coding sequence is TGTGCCAGCAGCCCTCGGAATCAACACACTGAAGCTTTCTTT. It translates to CASSPRNQHTEAFF.

This clonotype qualifies as large (0.1 to 1%). The chain combines TRBV4-2 with TRBJ2-3; D call uncertain. The V end was cut by 6 bases, the J end by 2 bases, with 12 bases between. Looked up from germline, CDR1 is LGHNA and CDR2 is YNFKEQ. The CDR3 totals 14 residues. The CDR3 sequence: CASSSDQFTDTQYF. CDR3 sequence (DNA): TGTGCCAGCAGTTCAGACCAATTCACAGATACGCAGTATTTT.

Comments on this clonotype: A much larger clone lies a single base off, so this may be a read error. V gene TRBV5-1 combines with J gene TRBJ2-7; 9 positions agree with TRBD2. Per the germline V gene, CDR1 is SGHRS and CDR2 is YFSETQ. V was clipped by 5 bases and J by 4 bases; unmatched bases: 10. This CDR3 is built from 15 residues. This CDR3 is CASRVESGRSYEQYF. CDR3 in DNA: TGCGCCAGCAGGGTTGAGAGCGGGAGGTCTTACGAGCAGTACTTC.

This clonotype is medium-sized by share. V is TRBV4-2 and J is TRBJ2-1; possible D gene TRBD1, 5 bases. The ends were cut back, 2 bases at V and 9 bases at J, with 20 bases in the middle. Per germline, CDR1 LGHNA and CDR2 YNFKEQ. This CDR3 contains 16 residues. CDR3 DNA: TGTGCCAGCAGCCAACGGACGGTTTTGAGTGGGGCTGAGCAGTTCTTC. The encoded protein is CASSQRTVLSGAEQFF.

A note on this clonotype: This CDR3 fails to terminate in the conserved phenylalanine or tryptophan, so it likely reflects a read error. V is TRBV20-1 and J is TRBJ2-7; a weak D match, TRBD1 (6 bases). CDR1 is DFQATT and CDR2 is SNEGSKA in the germline V gene (reference sequence). There are 19 residues in the CDR3. The CDR3: CSARDRRARGSERGYGQYL. The DNA for the CDR3 is TGCAGTGCTAGAGATCGTCGGGCTAGGGGGAGCGAGAGAGGCTACGGGCAGTACCTC.

This clonotype is labeled medium-sized. This sequence joins TRBV28 and TRBJ1-1; tentatively, D is TRBD1 (5 bases). The CDR3 is 17 amino acids. V was shortened by 6 bases and J by 4 bases, with 24 bases between the two germline ends. Germline lookup yields CDR1 MDHEN and CDR2 SYDVKM. CDR3 protein: CASSPRTGTGGRTEAFF. CDR3 DNA sequence: TGTGCCAGCAGCCCACGAACCGGGACGGGTGGGCGCACTGAAGCTTTCTTT.

As for this clonotype: A much larger clone differs from this one at a single base, so this may be a read error. This CDR3 is missing its conserved last phenylalanine or tryptophan, likely due to a read error. V usage is TRBV2 and J usage is TRBJ1-5; the D is unclear. The CDR3 has 12 amino acids. Trimming removed 6 bases from V and 0 bases from J, with 3 bases in between. The germline CDR1 and CDR2 sequences are SNHLY and FYNNEI. The CDR3 loop reads CASRLSNQPQHL. The CDR3 DNA reads as TGTGCCAGCAGACTTAGCAATCAGCCCCAGCATCTT.

This clonotype is judged medium-sized. This chain uses TRBV29-1 with TRBJ1-1; unclear D gene. Per germline, CDR1 SQVTM and CDR2 ANQGSEA. V was clipped by 1 base and J by 0 bases, with 6 bases between them. CDR3 length: 13 amino acids. The CDR3 bases are TGCAGCGTTGAAGTACCGCTGAACACTGAAGCTTTCTTT. Encoded protein: CSVEVPLNTEAFF.

Relative to its sample, this clonotype is medium-sized. J is TRBJ2-3 and V is TRBV12-3 or TRBV12-4, with a tentative D call TRBD2 (6 bases). The CDR3 has 15 amino acids. V shed 7 bases and J shed 3 bases, with 17 bases lying between them. CDR3 loop: CASTRRAGMTDTQYF. CDR3 nucleotide sequence: TGTGCCAGCACCAGGAGGGCGGGAATGACAGATACGCAGTATTTT.

V usage is TRBV28 and J usage is TRBJ2-4, with no clear D. Germline lookup yields CDR1 MDHEN and CDR2 SYDVKM. CDR3 length: 16 residues. Trimming removed 7 bases from V and 2 bases from J, with 18 bases in between. The CDR3 is CASNTPGLMTKNIQYF. The DNA of the CDR3 is TGTGCCAGCAATACCCCCGGCCTTATGACCAAAAACATTCAGTACTTC.

There are a few counts of this clonotype. The chain joins TRBV30 to TRBJ1-3; D uncertain. Germline V lookup: CDR1 GTSNPN, CDR2 SVGIG (reference sequence). The CDR3 consists of 13 residues. The V gene lost 0 bases and the J gene lost 2 bases, with 5 bases spanning the gap. The CDR3 coding sequence is TGTGCCTGGAGTGTCGGCACTGGAAACACCATATATTTT. It yields the protein CAWSVGTGNTIYF.

The chain uses TRBV2 and TRBJ1-4, with 9 bases aligning to TRBD1. V gave up 8 bases and J gave up 5 bases; unmatched junction bases: 6. CDR1 SNHLY and CDR2 FYNNEI come from the germline V gene. The CDR3 has 14 amino acids. In DNA form, the CDR3 reads TGTGCCAGCGGCGAGACAGGGGGGAATGAAAAACTGTTTTTT. It translates to CASGETGGNEKLFF.

This clonotype is classed as medium-sized. The chain has TRBV3-1 and TRBJ2-5, with D unclear. Trimming shortened V by 1 base and J by 5 bases, and 14 bases separated the two germline ends. The CDR3 loop spans 15 amino acids. The germline gives CDR1 LGHDT, CDR2 YNNKEL (reference sequence). CDR3 sequence reads: CASSQVTLLGETQYF. CDR3 DNA: TGTGCCAGCAGCCAAGTTACCCTCCTGGGTGAGACCCAGTACTTC.

As for this clonotype: At one end the junction does not follow the germline gene, possibly because of a read error. This chain links TRBV20-1 with TRBJ1-1; D uncertain. The CDR3 consists of 12 residues. Germline V gene sequence: CDR1 DFQATT, CDR2 SNEGSKA (reference sequence). CDR3 in DNA: TGCGGTGCTAATAGGAGGAGCACTGAAGCTTTCTTT. Its translation is CGANRRSTEAFF.

Worth noting for this clonotype: The junction and the germline gene differ at one end; a read error may be behind it. The chain recombines TRBV29-1 with TRBJ2-3, with D possibly TRBD2 on 6 matching bases. CDR3 length equals 11 residues. Germline V gene sequence: CDR1 SQVTM, CDR2 ANQGSEA. The CDR3 nucleotides are TGTAGCGGACTGGGGATCGATACGCAGTATTTT. Translated: CSGLGIDTQYF.

In this sample, this clonotype is medium-sized (0.01 to 0.1%). The gene calls are TRBV29-1 and TRBJ2-5; D uncertain. Germline V gene data show CDR1 as SQVTM and CDR2 as ANQGSEA. The CDR3 totals 12 residues. V was clipped by 6 bases and J by 5 bases, with 13 bases between them. This CDR3 reads CSVGLGSETQYF. The CDR3 DNA sequence: TGCAGCGTGGGCTTGGGGTCCGAGACCCAGTACTTC.

This clonotype was seen at least ten times. The rearrangement joins TRBV9 to TRBJ2-3, with 9 bases identical to TRBD1. With 4 bases clipped from V and 4 bases from J, the junction kept 10 bases outside the gene matches. This CDR3 spans 16 amino acids. Per germline, CDR1 SGDLS and CDR2 YYNGEE. The CDR3 is CASSQAGTGRSDTQYF. The CDR3 DNA reads as TGTGCCAGCAGCCAAGCCGGGACAGGGCGCTCAGATACGCAGTATTTT.

Worth noting for this clonotype: Compared with germline, one end of the junction differs, possibly owing to a read error. CDR3 nucleotide sequence: TGTGTCAGCAGCCCAGCAGGGATAGTAGATACGCAGTATTTT. Protein: CVSSPAGIVDTQYF. This chain links TRBV28 with TRBJ2-3; D may be TRBD1 (5 bases). CDR1 MDHEN and CDR2 SYDVKM come from the germline V gene. CDR3 length: 14 residues.

In its sample, this clonotype was seen a few times. V is TRBV19 and J is TRBJ2-6; D unclear. The V end lost 5 bases, the J end lost 1 base, and 6 bases lay between the germline ends. Germline CDR1 is LNHDA and CDR2 is SQIVND (reference sequence). The CDR3 totals 14 residues. The CDR3 DNA reads TGTGCCAGTAGTCGGAGTTCTGGGGCCAACGTCCTGACTTTC. Encoded protein: CASSRSSGANVLTF.

Judged by abundance, this clonotype is medium-sized. This sequence joins TRBV24-1 and TRBJ2-5, with TRBD2 matching over 7 bases. V was clipped by 2 bases and J by 4 bases; unmatched bases: 9. The CDR3 has 16 residues. The V gene's germline CDR1 is KGHDR and CDR2 SFDVKD. Written as DNA, the CDR3 is TGTGCCACCAGTGATTCCCCGGGAGGAGGGATAGAGACCCAGTACTTC. As protein: CATSDSPGGGIETQYF.

J is TRBJ2-1 and V is TRBV19; 8 nucleotides agree with TRBD2. The CDR3 consists of 16 residues. Germline CDR1 and CDR2: LNHDA and SQIVND (reference sequence). J was trimmed by 5 bases and V by 8 bases; bases with no gene match: 14. The CDR3 loop is CASWVKSGGSDNEQFF. DNA of the CDR3: TGTGCCAGTTGGGTGAAAAGCGGGGGAAGCGACAATGAGCAGTTCTTC.

Concerning this clonotype itself: This may come from a read error, since a much larger clone is one base off. This CDR3 fails to terminate in the conserved phenylalanine or tryptophan, so it likely reflects a read error. The V and J genes are TRBV11-1 and TRBJ2-1; tentatively, D is TRBD2 (5 bases). V lost 2 bases and J lost 9, with 11 bases in between. The CDR3 covers 13 residues. CDR1 and CDR2 (germline): SGHAT, FQDESV (reference sequence). CDR3 residues: CASSLLRDLEQFL. CDR3 coding DNA: TGTGCCAGCAGCTTATTGAGGGATCTTGAGCAGTTCCTC.

This clonotype was found many times. The chain has TRBV4-1 and TRBJ2-4, with D perhaps TRBD1 (6 bases). Trimming shortened V by 4 bases and J by 2 bases, and 18 bases separated the two germline ends. The CDR3 extends over 17 amino acids. Germline CDR1 and CDR2: MGHRA and YSYEKL. The CDR3 loop reads CASSPGQTVGSKNIQYF. DNA for the CDR3: TGCGCCAGCAGCCCTGGACAGACCGTAGGGTCCAAAAACATTCAGTACTTC.

The chain is built from TRBV28 and TRBJ2-3; maybe TRBD2 (6 bases). Germline-derived CDR1 and CDR2 are MDHEN and SYDVKM. This CDR3 spans 17 amino acids. The germline V and J ends were trimmed by 5 bases and 4 bases, with 22 bases remaining between them. Here the CDR3 reads CASSISGTRRSADTQYF. The CDR3 DNA follows: TGTGCCAGCAGTATTAGCGGTACGAGACGGAGCGCAGATACGCAGTATTTT.

This chain joins TRBV20-1 and TRBJ2-7, with D possibly being TRBD1 (5 bases). Germline values: CDR1 DFQATT, CDR2 SNEGSKA (reference sequence). CDR3 length: 13 amino acids. CDR3 protein: CGLRFPGRPEQYF. The DNA for the CDR3 is TGCGGTCTTAGATTTCCAGGGCGCCCCGAGCAGTACTTC.